These 27 T cell receptor beta chains came from one sample sequenced in a study of cytomegalovirus exposure and HLA in healthy donors. Amplification used 60 Vbeta primers and 13 Jbeta primers. Clones were read by immunoSEQ multiplex PCR, and TCRdb kept only the in-frame ones, dropping some. This table holds more than 90,000 clones, more than 70% found once. Material for sequencing was PBMCs. These receptors came from a man between 25 and 39 years old in good health and CMV-seronegative.

The chain uses TRBV4-1 and TRBJ2-7; 10 nucleotides agree with TRBD1. The CDR3 length is 15 residues. Germline CDR1 reads MGHRA; CDR2 reads YSYEKL. J gave up 5 bases and V 4 bases, and 8 bases lay outside the gene matches. The CDR3 loop is CASSRQGQGFNEQYF. The CDR3 DNA sequence: TGCGCCAGCAGCCGACAGGGACAGGGGTTTAACGAGCAGTACTTC.

The table lists this clone with a few counts. An end of the junction differs from the germline gene, which may be a read error. The V and J genes are TRBV7-9 and TRBJ1-1, with D unclear. CDR1 is SEHNR, CDR2 FQNEAQ, per germline (reference sequence). CDR3 length: 8 residues. CDR3 DNA: TGTGCCAGCAGCCCCGGTGAGTGG. It codes for CASSPGEW.

The rearrangement joins TRBV19 to TRBJ2-5; TRBD1 matches at 7 bases. The germline CDR1 and CDR2 sequences are LNHDA and SQIVND (reference sequence). Trimming removed 9 bases from V and 4 bases from J; junction bases left unmatched: 11. CDR3 length: 14 residues. The DNA for the CDR3 is TGTGCCAGCGGGACAGCAGATCAGGGAGAGACCCAGTACTTC. Translated: CASGTADQGETQYF.

The chain couples TRBV4-1 to TRBJ2-5; 13 positions match TRBD2. Germline V gene lookup returns CDR1 MGHRA and CDR2 YSYEKL. V shed 5 bases and J 2 bases; nucleotides not matched to a gene: 5. The CDR3 length is 16 residues. The CDR3 coding sequence is TGCGCCAGCAGCTCACTAGCGGGGGGGCGTCAAGAGACCCAGTACTTC. This sequence encodes CASSSLAGGRQETQYF.

V gene TRBV5-4 combines with J gene TRBJ2-7, with a possible D match to TRBD1 (5 bases). V lost 4 bases and J 9 bases, leaving 20 bases between the germline ends. This CDR3 comprises 14 residues. The germline V gene encodes CDR1 SGHNT and CDR2 YYREEE (reference sequence). Here the CDR3 DNA reads TGTGCCAGCAGCGGATCGACAGTGTCTGCGGTGCAGTACTTC. Residues: CASSGSTVSAVQYF.

The chain recombines TRBV25-1 with TRBJ2-5; 7 bases map to TRBD2. The end of the DNA fits TRBJ2-7 better, so the J call may be wrong. The CDR3 spans 14 residues. The V gene's germline CDR1 is MGHDK and CDR2 SYGVNS. CDR3 in amino acids: CASSGRLAGYEQYF. The CDR3 DNA reads TGTGCCAGCAGTGGGAGACTAGCAGGATACGAGCAGTACTTC.

This chain joins TRBV18 and TRBJ2-5; D gene ambiguous. The germline V gene has CDR1 KGHSH and CDR2 LQKENI. V shed 3 bases and J shed 5 bases, with 10 bases lying between them. The CDR3 consists of 13 residues. CDR3 DNA: TGTGCCAGCTCACCGTTGACACACGAGACCCAGTACTTC. Protein: CASSPLTHETQYF.

The chain uses TRBV7-9 and TRBJ2-1; 7 bases are shared with TRBD1. Germline CDR1 reads SEHNR; CDR2 reads FQNEAQ (reference sequence). V dropped 6 bases and J dropped 8; count of bases not matched to a gene: 10. The CDR3 is 14 residues long. CDR3 nucleotide sequence: TGTGCCAGCAGGTCCCCGGGACAGAGGGATGAGCAGTTCTTC. Its translation: CASRSPGQRDEQFF.

This clone has only one observation. The V gene is TRBV15, the J gene TRBJ2-1, with 8 bases identical to TRBD2. CDR1 and CDR2 (germline): LNHNV, YYDKDF (reference sequence). The length of the CDR3 is 15 residues. J gave up 4 bases and V 4 bases, and 6 bases lay outside the gene matches. CDR3 coding DNA: TGTGCCACCAGCAAAGCGGGGGAGACTTACAATGAGCAGTTCTTC. Translation gives CATSKAGETYNEQFF.

V is TRBV10-3 and J is TRBJ1-4; 7 nucleotides line up with TRBD1. The CDR3 has 17 residues. With V trimmed by 6 bases and J by 4 bases, 14 bases remained unmatched. The germline gives CDR1 ENHRY, CDR2 SYGVKD. The CDR3: CAISGTDVRRDNEKLFF. CDR3 coding DNA: TGTGCCATCAGCGGGACAGACGTACGCCGGGATAATGAAAAACTGTTTTTT.

In its sample, this clone was seen a few times. The rearrangement uses TRBV5-8 and TRBJ2-1; 14 bases map to TRBD2. Germline CDR1 reads SGHTS; CDR2 reads YDEGEE. Losses at the gene ends were 4 bases for V and 8 bases for J; bases not matched to a gene: 5. The length of the CDR3 is 15 residues. The CDR3 DNA reads as TGTGCCAGCAGCAGGGGACTAGCGGGAGCCTATGAGCAGTTCTTC. Encoded protein: CASSRGLAGAYEQFF. The full variable domain, its missing parts supplied by reference TRBV5-8 and TRBJ2-1, is EAGVTQSPTHLIKTRGQQATLRCSPISGHTSVYWYQQALGLGLQFLLWYDEGEERNRGNFPPRFSGRQFPNYSSELNVNALELEDSALYLCASSRGLAGAYEQFFGPGTRLTVL.

The chain links TRBV4-1 to TRBJ2-5, with a possible D match to TRBD2 (6 bases). The ends were cut back, 2 bases at V and 5 bases at J, with 15 bases in the middle. The CDR3 spans 15 residues. Germline V gives CDR1 MGHRA, CDR2 YSYEKL. The CDR3 DNA reads TGCGCCAGCAGCCAAAATTGGGAGGAAAGGGAGACCCAGTACTTC. Protein sequence: CASSQNWEERETQYF.

This rearrangement joins TRBV7-9 to TRBJ1-6; D is uncertain. The germline V gene has CDR1 SEHNR and CDR2 FQNEAQ (reference sequence). Deletions cut 3 bases from V and 14 bases from J, with 11 bases between. This CDR3 has 12 residues. The CDR3 nucleotides are TGTGCCAGCAGCTTGGAGGGTCCGACCCTCCACTTT. Protein sequence: CASSLEGPTLHF.

V gene TRBV30 combines with J gene TRBJ2-6; D gene unclear. Germline V CDR1 and CDR2: GTSNPN, SVGIG (reference sequence). V shed 4 bases and J shed 0 bases, with 7 bases lying between them. This CDR3 is built from 14 residues. CDR3 amino acids: CAWKVLSGANVLTF. CDR3 in DNA: TGTGCCTGGAAAGTACTCTCTGGGGCCAACGTCCTGACTTTC.

This clone was detected only once. V gene TRBV11-2 combines with J gene TRBJ1-6; 7 bases align to TRBD1. This CDR3 has 16 amino acids. Germline lookup yields CDR1 SGHAT and CDR2 FQNNGV. J was trimmed by 2 bases and V by 6 bases; bases with no gene match: 7. The CDR3 region is CASSSGTATYNSPLHF. Written as DNA, the CDR3 is TGTGCCAGCAGTTCCGGGACAGCAACCTATAATTCACCCCTCCACTTT.

The chain recombines TRBV30 with TRBJ1-1; 10 bases agree with TRBD1. CDR1 and CDR2 (germline): GTSNPN, SVGIG (reference sequence). The CDR3 has 18 residues. Trimming removed 5 bases from V and 4 bases from J; junction bases left unmatched: 19. The CDR3, as DNA: TGTGCCTGGCCCCACCACTTTTCCGGGACAGGGGTTTGCACTGAAGCTTTCTTT. Its translation is CAWPHHFSGTGVCTEAFF.

This sequence joins TRBV13 and TRBJ2-3; 12 positions match TRBD2. The V gene's germline CDR1 is PRHDT and CDR2 FYEKMQ (reference sequence). The CDR3 is made up of 19 amino acids. The trim removed 5 bases at V and 4 bases at J, leaving 16 bases unmatched. The CDR3: CASSPGGLAGGRGPDTQYF. In DNA form, the CDR3 reads TGTGCCAGCAGCCCTGGGGGGCTAGCGGGGGGGCGGGGCCCAGATACGCAGTATTTT. Complete variable domain (other parts from reference TRBV13 and TRBJ2-3): AAGVIQSPRHLIKEKRETATLKCYPIPRHDTVYWYQQGPGQDPQFLISFYEKMQSDKGSIPDRFSAQQFSDYHSELNMSSLELGDSALYFCASSPGGLAGGRGPDTQYFGPGTRLTVL.

This clone has only one observation. This chain joins TRBV28 and TRBJ1-2; TRBD1 agrees at 8 bases. The germline V gene encodes CDR1 MDHEN and CDR2 SYDVKM. With V trimmed by 6 bases and J by 5 bases, 8 bases remained unmatched. The CDR3 has 14 amino acids. The CDR3 spells CASRLRGRGYGYTF. The CDR3 nucleotides are TGTGCCAGCAGACTCAGGGGGCGGGGGTATGGCTACACCTTC.

The chain links TRBV9 to TRBJ2-5; D perhaps matches TRBD1 (6 bases). The CDR3 is 14 residues long. The V gene's germline CDR1 is SGDLS and CDR2 YYNGEE. V was pared by 2 bases and J by 4 bases, with 12 bases between. This CDR3 reads CASSVGTGRETQYF. The CDR3 DNA reads TGTGCCAGCAGCGTTGGAACAGGGAGAGAGACCCAGTACTTC.

The CDR3 bases are TGTGCCAGCAGTCCCCTCCCGGACAGGGGCCAGCCCCAGCATTTT. Amino acid sequence: CASSPLPDRGQPQHF. The chain employs TRBV6-5 and TRBJ1-5, with TRBD1 identical over 9 bases. V lost 5 bases and J lost 7; bases outside the gene matches: 9. CDR3 length equals 15 residues. Germline V gene lookup returns CDR1 MNHEY and CDR2 SVGAGI.

This clone has a handful of counts. This rearrangement joins TRBV9 to TRBJ2-2, with a weak D call TRBD1 (7 bases). In germline, CDR1 is SGDLS, CDR2 YYNGEE. This CDR3 is 13 amino acids long. With 3 bases removed from V and 6 bases from J, the gap between germline ends came to 9 bases. The CDR3 coding sequence is TGTGCCAGCAGCGGGAGGGGGCCCGGGGAGCTGTTTTTT. Its translation is CASSGRGPGELFF.

J is TRBJ2-1 and V is TRBV10-3; TRBD2 agrees at 11 bases. Germline V CDR1 and CDR2: ENHRY, SYGVKD. There are 17 residues in the CDR3. V dropped 2 bases and J dropped 3; count of bases not matched to a gene: 6. The CDR3 spells CAISEPVTSGSYNEQFF. The CDR3 coding sequence is TGTGCCATCAGTGAGCCGGTTACTAGCGGGAGCTACAATGAGCAGTTCTTC.

The chain uses TRBV29-1 and TRBJ1-2; the match to TRBD1 covers 9 bases. The CDR3 is 13 residues long. Trimming took 4 bases from V and 6 from J; bases not matched to a gene: 6. Germline CDR1 reads SQVTM; CDR2 reads ANQGSEA. The CDR3 DNA reads TGCAGCGTTGGGCTGACAGGGGGAGATGGCTACACCTTC. Translated: CSVGLTGGDGYTF.

The J gene is TRBJ2-7, the V gene TRBV4-1; 10 nucleotides align to TRBD2. Germline V CDR1 and CDR2: MGHRA, YSYEKL. The V segment lost 3 bases and the J segment 4 bases; nucleotides outside the gene matches: 9. This CDR3 has 16 residues. The CDR3 region is CASSQRTSGAPYEQYF. The CDR3 coding sequence is TGCGCCAGCAGCCAGAGGACTAGCGGAGCTCCTTACGAGCAGTACTTC.

The V gene is TRBV28, the J gene TRBJ1-1; D uncertain. The CDR3 contains 13 residues. Looked up from germline, CDR1 is MDHEN and CDR2 is SYDVKM. The V gene lost 5 bases and the J gene lost 5 bases, with 12 bases spanning the gap. The CDR3, as DNA: TGTGCCAGCAGTGCAGGCAGAGGGACTGAAGCTTTCTTT. Encoded protein: CASSAGRGTEAFF.

The chain is built from TRBV5-1 and TRBJ2-2; 13 bases are a match to TRBD2. Germline V gives CDR1 SGHRS, CDR2 YFSETQ. CDR3 length: 16 residues. The junction had 4 bases not matched to a gene; V was cut back by 4 bases and J by 4 bases. CDR3 in DNA: TGCGCCAGCAGCGTGGGGACTAGCGGGGTCACCGGGGAGCTGTTTTTT. Translated, it gives CASSVGTSGVTGELFF.

The chain uses TRBV11-2 and TRBJ1-6, with D tentatively TRBD1 (5 bases). The CDR3 is 14 amino acids. V lost 5 bases to trimming and J lost 8 bases, with 13 bases between them. Germline values: CDR1 SGHAT, CDR2 FQNNGV. The CDR3 loop reads CASSPQGLHSPLHF. CDR3 bases: TGTGCCAGCAGCCCGCAGGGATTGCATTCACCCCTCCACTTT.